Reported below is one T cell receptor (beta chain). This sample was included in a study of blood T cell repertoires in COVID-19. As for the study in general: Acute-phase and convalescent COVID-19 samples originated in the United States, Italy and Spain.

J lost 6 bases, V lost 2 bases, and 4 bases had no gene match. The CDR3 consists of 16 residues. CDR1 and CDR2 from the germline V gene are SGHDT and YYEEEE. Data came from immunoSEQ multiplex PCR; TCRdb stores just in-frame clones and leaves some out. The sample carries approximately 200,000 clones, 80% to 90% recorded once. The origin of this receptor is an elderly woman with acute or convalescent COVID-19. The chain links TRBV5-6 to TRBJ2-3, with 15 nucleotides matching TRBD2. Sequenced: peripheral blood. The chain's CDR3 is CASSFRTSGGADTQYF. The CDR3 bases are TGTGCCAGCAGCTTCAGGACTAGCGGGGGGGCTGATACGCAGTATTTT.